The 15 T cell receptor beta chains presented below share a single source sample, sequenced in a study of cytomegalovirus exposure and HLA in healthy donors. Primers included in the PCR were 60 Vbeta and 13 Jbeta primers. Libraries were prepared by immunoSEQ multiplex PCR; TCRdb keeps only in-frame clonotypes and omits some of them. This sample contains about 150,000 clones. Sequencing was performed on PBMCs. Source of these receptors: a woman between 50 and 59 years old in good health and CMV-seronegative.

The chain recombines TRBV6-1 with TRBJ1-2; 7 bases map to TRBD1. The V and J ends lost 6 bases and 0 bases, in that order; junction bases with no gene match: 7. The CDR3 is 15 residues long. Germline CDR1 MNHNS, CDR2 SASEGT. In nucleotides, the CDR3 is TGTGCCAGCAGGGAGGGGGCCGCGGCTAACTATGGCTACACCTTC. Its translation is CASREGAAANYGYTF.

The chain has TRBV28 and TRBJ2-1; 7 bases are shared with TRBD2. The V gene's germline CDR1 is MDHEN and CDR2 SYDVKM. The CDR3 runs 16 residues. Trimming took 5 bases from V and 7 from J; bases not matched to a gene: 14. The chain's CDR3 is CASSPSLAGVGNEQFF. The CDR3 DNA follows: TGTGCCAGCAGTCCCTCCTTGGCGGGAGTGGGTAATGAGCAGTTCTTC.

This rearrangement joins TRBV5-6 to TRBJ2-3; TRBD2 matches 11 bases. Losses at the gene ends were 4 bases for V and 3 bases for J; bases not matched to a gene: 1. Germline V lookup: CDR1 SGHDT, CDR2 YYEEEE. This CDR3 has 14 amino acids. In DNA form, the CDR3 reads TGTGCCAGCAGCGGGACTAGCGGTACAGATACGCAGTATTTT. Translation: CASSGTSGTDTQYF.

This chain connects TRBV18 to TRBJ2-1; maybe TRBD1 (6 bases). The CDR3 sequence is 13 residues long. The V gene's germline CDR1 is KGHSH and CDR2 LQKENI. V shed 2 bases and J shed 8 bases, with 10 bases lying between them. CDR3 sequence: CASSPARGDEQFF. The CDR3 bases are TGTGCCAGCTCACCAGCCAGGGGCGATGAGCAGTTCTTC.

The CDR3 sequence: CASNNGVRLNSPLHF. CDR3 nucleotides: TGTGCCAGCAACAACGGGGTGAGGCTTAATTCACCCCTCCACTTT. The chain uses TRBV7-8 and TRBJ1-6, with no clear D. Per the germline V gene, CDR1 is SGHVS and CDR2 is FQNEAQ. The V end was cut by 7 bases, the J end by 6 bases, with 16 bases between. The CDR3 has 15 residues. Full variable domain (missing parts from reference TRBV7-8 and TRBJ1-6): GAGVSQSPRYKVAKRGQDVALRCDPISGHVSLFWYQQALGQGPEFLTYFQNEAQLDKSGLPSDRFFAERPEGSVSTLKIQRTQQEDSAVYLCASNNGVRLNSPLHFGNGTRLTVT.

The CDR3 region is CASSLPPGLAGVDSHEQYF. CDR3 nucleotide sequence: TGTGCCAGCAGTTTACCGCCGGGACTAGCGGGAGTAGATTCCCACGAGCAGTACTTC. This chain links TRBV28 with TRBJ2-7, with 14 bases that match TRBD2. This CDR3 spans 19 amino acids. With 2 bases clipped from V and 5 bases from J, the junction kept 14 bases outside the gene matches. Germline CDR1 is MDHEN and CDR2 is SYDVKM.

The chain recombines TRBV11-2 with TRBJ2-3; weak D call: TRBD1 (5 bases). Between the trimmed V and J ends, which lost 3 bases and 5 bases, there was a span of 15 bases. The CDR3 runs 15 residues. Germline loops: CDR1 SGHAT, CDR2 FQNNGV. The CDR3: CASSLFQGLGDTQYF. The CDR3 DNA reads TGTGCCAGCAGCTTGTTCCAGGGCTTAGGAGATACGCAGTATTTT.

The gene calls are TRBV27 and TRBJ2-7; 10 positions match TRBD1. CDR1 and CDR2 from the germline V gene are MNHEY and SMNVEV (reference sequence). The ends lost 5 bases at V and 3 bases at J; junction bases unmatched: 7. The CDR3 sequence is 15 residues long. In DNA, the CDR3 is TGTGCCAGCAGTCCGACCGGGACAGGGGACTACGAGCAGTACTTC. Its translation is CASSPTGTGDYEQYF.

This rearrangement joins TRBV19 to TRBJ1-4, with D hard to call. CDR3 length equals 21 residues. Between the trimmed V and J ends, which lost 4 bases and 0 bases, there was a span of 27 bases. The germline V gene encodes CDR1 LNHDA and CDR2 SQIVND (reference sequence). Here the CDR3 DNA reads TGTGCCAGTAGTACCTCCCCACAGCAGTCCGCGTTAACTGCAACTAATGAAAAACTGTTTTTT. Its protein is CASSTSPQQSALTATNEKLFF. The variable domain in full, with the rest retrieved from reference TRBV19 and TRBJ1-4, is DGGITQSPKYLFRKEGQNVTLSCEQNLNHDAMYWYRQDPGQGLRLIYYSQIVNDFQKGDIAEGYSVSREKKESFPLTVTSAQKNPTAFYLCASSTSPQQSALTATNEKLFFGSGTQLSVL.

The chain combines TRBV30 with TRBJ2-2; TRBD1 is a possible D gene (6 bases). The germline V gene encodes CDR1 GTSNPN and CDR2 SVGIG (reference sequence). Trimming took 4 bases from V and 0 from J, leaving 9 bases between them. CDR3 length: 14 residues. The CDR3 region has the DNA TGTGCCTGGACGGCAGGGGCGAACACCGGGGAGCTGTTTTTT. Its protein is CAWTAGANTGELFF.

J is TRBJ2-1 and V is TRBV5-1, with 12 bases identical to TRBD2. The J segment lost 5 bases and the V segment lost 3 bases, leaving 0 bases of the junction unmatched. The germline V gene has CDR1 SGHRS and CDR2 YFSETQ. The CDR3 has 14 amino acids. The CDR3 DNA sequence: TGCGCCAGCAGCTGGACTAGCGGGGACAATGAGCAGTTCTTC. Amino acid sequence: CASSWTSGDNEQFF. Together with reference TRBV5-1 and TRBJ2-1, the CDR3 gives the full variable domain: KAGVTQTPRYLIKTRGQQVTLSCSPISGHRSVSWYQQTPGQGLQFLFEYFSETQRNKGNFPGRFSGRQFSNSRSEMNVSTLELGDSALYLCASSWTSGDNEQFFGPGTRLTVL.

The chain joins TRBV7-9 to TRBJ2-3, with a possible D match to TRBD2 (6 bases). The CDR3 totals 16 residues. In germline, CDR1 is SEHNR, CDR2 FQNEAQ (reference sequence). Trimming took 4 bases from V and 3 from J, leaving 17 bases between them. The chain's CDR3 is CASSWRVAIATDTQYF. DNA of the CDR3: TGTGCCAGCAGCTGGAGGGTAGCGATCGCTACAGATACGCAGTATTTT.

The chain carries TRBV23-1 and TRBJ1-1, with D unclear. Being an ORF, TRBV23-1 has a function that is uncertain. V was shortened by 3 bases and J by 3 bases, with 11 bases between the two germline ends. The CDR3 runs 14 residues. The CDR3 loop reads CASSQPFCDTEAFF. DNA for the CDR3: TGCGCCAGCAGTCAGCCTTTCTGCGACACTGAAGCTTTCTTT.

The V and J genes are TRBV27 and TRBJ2-7; 7 positions match TRBD1. The CDR3 has 14 residues. The V and J ends lost 6 bases and 5 bases, in that order; junction bases with no gene match: 10. Germline-derived CDR1 and CDR2 are MNHEY and SMNVEV (reference sequence). The CDR3 is CASRNPLQGDEQYF. The CDR3 DNA follows: TGTGCCAGCAGAAACCCTCTGCAGGGGGACGAGCAGTACTTC.

The chain is built from TRBV19 and TRBJ1-2, with TRBD1 matching 7 bases. CDR1 and CDR2 from the germline V gene are LNHDA and SQIVND (reference sequence). The CDR3 covers 13 residues. V gave up 6 bases and J gave up 2 bases; unmatched junction bases: 3. The CDR3 loop reads CASSPTGNYGYTF. CDR3 nucleotides: TGTGCCAGTAGCCCGACAGGGAACTATGGCTACACCTTC. Using reference TRBV19 and TRBJ1-2 for the parts outside the CDR3, the full variable domain is DGGITQSPKYLFRKEGQNVTLSCEQNLNHDAMYWYRQDPGQGLRLIYYSQIVNDFQKGDIAEGYSVSREKKESFPLTVTSAQKNPTAFYLCASSPTGNYGYTFGSGTRLTVV.